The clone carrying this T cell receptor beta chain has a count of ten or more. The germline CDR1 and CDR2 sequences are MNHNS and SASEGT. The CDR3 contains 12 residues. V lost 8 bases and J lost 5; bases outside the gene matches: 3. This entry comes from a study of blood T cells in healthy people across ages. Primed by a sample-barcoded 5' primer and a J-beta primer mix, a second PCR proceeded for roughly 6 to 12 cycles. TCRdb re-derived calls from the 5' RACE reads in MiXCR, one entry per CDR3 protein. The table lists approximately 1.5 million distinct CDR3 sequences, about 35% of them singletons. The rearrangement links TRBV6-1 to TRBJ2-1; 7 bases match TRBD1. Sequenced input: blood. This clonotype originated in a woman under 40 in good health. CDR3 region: CASGGQNNEQFF. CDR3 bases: TGTGCCAGCGGGGGACAGAACAATGAGCAGTTCTTC.